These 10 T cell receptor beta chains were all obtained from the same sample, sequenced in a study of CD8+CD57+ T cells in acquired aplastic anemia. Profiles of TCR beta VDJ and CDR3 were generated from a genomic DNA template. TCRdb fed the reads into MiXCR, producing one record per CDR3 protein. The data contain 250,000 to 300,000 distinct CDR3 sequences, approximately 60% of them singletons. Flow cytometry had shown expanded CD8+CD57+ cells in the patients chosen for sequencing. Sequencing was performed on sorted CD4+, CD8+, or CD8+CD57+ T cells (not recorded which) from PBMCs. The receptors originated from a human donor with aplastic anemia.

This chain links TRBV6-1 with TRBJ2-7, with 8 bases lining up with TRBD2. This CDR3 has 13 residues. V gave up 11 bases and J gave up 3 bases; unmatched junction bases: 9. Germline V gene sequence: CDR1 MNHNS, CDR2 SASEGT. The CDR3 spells CAAGISGIYEQYF. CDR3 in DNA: TGTGCCGCTGGGATTAGCGGGATCTACGAGCAGTACTTC.

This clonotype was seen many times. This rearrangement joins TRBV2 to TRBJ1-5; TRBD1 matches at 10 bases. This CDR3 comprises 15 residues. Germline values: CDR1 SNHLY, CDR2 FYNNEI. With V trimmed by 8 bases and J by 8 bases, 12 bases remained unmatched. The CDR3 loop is CASDHYGTGDEPQHF. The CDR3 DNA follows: TGTGCCAGCGACCATTACGGGACAGGGGACGAGCCCCAGCATTTT.

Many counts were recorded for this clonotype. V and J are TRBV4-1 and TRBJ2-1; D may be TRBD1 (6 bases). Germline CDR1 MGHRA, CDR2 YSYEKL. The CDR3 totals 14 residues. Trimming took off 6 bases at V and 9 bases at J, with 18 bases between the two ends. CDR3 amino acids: CASSEDRSIGEQFF. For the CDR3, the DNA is TGCGCCAGCAGTGAAGACAGGTCTATAGGTGAGCAGTTCTTC.

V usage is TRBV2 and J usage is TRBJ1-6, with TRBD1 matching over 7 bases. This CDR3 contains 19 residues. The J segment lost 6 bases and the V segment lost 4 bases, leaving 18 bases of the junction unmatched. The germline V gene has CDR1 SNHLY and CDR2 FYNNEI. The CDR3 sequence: CASSVGLAGGTVFNSPLHF. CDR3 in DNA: TGTGCCAGCAGTGTCGGACTAGCGGGAGGGACAGTCTTTAATTCACCCCTCCACTTT. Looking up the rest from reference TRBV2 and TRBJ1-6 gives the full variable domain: EPEVTQTPSHQVTQMGQEVILRCVPISNHLYFYWYRQILGQKVEFLVSFYNNEISEKSEIFDDQFSVERPDGSNFTLKIRSTKLEDSAMYFCASSVGLAGGTVFNSPLHFGNGTRLTVT.

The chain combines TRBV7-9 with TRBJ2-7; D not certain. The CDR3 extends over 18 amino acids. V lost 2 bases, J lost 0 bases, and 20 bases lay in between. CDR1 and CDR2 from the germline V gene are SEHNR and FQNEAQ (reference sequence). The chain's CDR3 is CASSLSGPTPTSSYEQYF. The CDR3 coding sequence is TGTGCCAGCAGCTTATCTGGGCCTACACCTACGAGCTCCTACGAGCAGTACTTC.

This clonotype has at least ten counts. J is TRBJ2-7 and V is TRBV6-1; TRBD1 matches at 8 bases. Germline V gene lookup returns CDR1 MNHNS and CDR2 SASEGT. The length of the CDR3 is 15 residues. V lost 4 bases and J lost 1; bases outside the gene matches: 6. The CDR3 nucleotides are TGTGCCAGCAGTGGGTTGGGACAGGCGTCCTACGAGCAGTACTTC. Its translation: CASSGLGQASYEQYF.

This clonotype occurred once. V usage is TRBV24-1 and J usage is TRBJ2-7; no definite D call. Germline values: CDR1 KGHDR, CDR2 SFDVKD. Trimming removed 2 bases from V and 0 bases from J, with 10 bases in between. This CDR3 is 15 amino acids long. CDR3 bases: TGTGCCACCAGTGATTCCGGGCCGATCTCCTACGAGCAGTACTTC. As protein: CATSDSGPISYEQYF.

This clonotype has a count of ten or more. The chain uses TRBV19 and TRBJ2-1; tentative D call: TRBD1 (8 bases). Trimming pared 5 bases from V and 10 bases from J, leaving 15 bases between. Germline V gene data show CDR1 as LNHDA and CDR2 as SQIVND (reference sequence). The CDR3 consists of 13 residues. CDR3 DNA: TGTGCCAGTAGTCCCGGACAGGGAGGGGAGCAGTTCTTC. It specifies CASSPGQGGEQFF.

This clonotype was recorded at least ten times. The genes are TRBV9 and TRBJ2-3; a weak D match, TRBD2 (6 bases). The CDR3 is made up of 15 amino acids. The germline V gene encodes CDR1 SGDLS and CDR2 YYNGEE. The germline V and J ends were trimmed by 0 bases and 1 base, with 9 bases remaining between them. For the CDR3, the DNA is TGTGCCAGCAGCGTAGACGGGGGACGCACAGATACGCAGTATTTT. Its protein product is CASSVDGGRTDTQYF.

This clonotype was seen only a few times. CDR3 DNA: TGTGCCAGCAGCCCGGGGACAGGAAAATACGAGCAGTACTTC. It translates to CASSPGTGKYEQYF. The gene calls are TRBV7-6 and TRBJ2-7; 8 nucleotides line up with TRBD1. This CDR3 comprises 14 residues. V was pared by 5 bases and J by 4 bases, with 7 bases of the junction left unmatched. Germline V gene sequence: CDR1 SGHVS, CDR2 FNYEAQ.